These 26 T cell receptor beta chains came from one sample sequenced in a study of PD-L1 blockade in urothelial cancer. Documented time point: pretreatment peripheral blood. Using immunoSEQ multiplex PCR, the repertoire was profiled, and TCRdb retains in-frame clones only, with some absent. The sample holds 45,000 to 60,000 clones; around 86% are singletons and the top ten take 15% to 18%. This material consisted of PBMCs, taken around atezolizumab (anti-PD-L1) treatment. All receptors come from a man in his 70s with urothelial cancer.

The V gene is TRBV19, the J gene TRBJ2-7; possible D gene TRBD1, 5 bases. The CDR3 is 15 residues long. The V and J ends lost 0 bases and 6 bases respectively, with 15 bases between them. Per germline, CDR1 LNHDA and CDR2 SQIVND (reference sequence). CDR3 in DNA: TGTGCCAGTAGTATAGATCGGCAGGGATCCGCCGAGCAGTACTTC. It yields the protein CASSIDRQGSAEQYF.

The chain has TRBV7-8 and TRBJ2-1; possibly TRBD2 for D (6 bases). Per the germline V gene, CDR1 is SGHVS and CDR2 is FQNEAQ. Trimming took off 5 bases at V and 5 bases at J, with 10 bases between the two ends. The CDR3 totals 13 residues. The CDR3 bases are TGTGCCAGCAGCCCGACTAGAGACAATGAGCAGTTCTTC. It is translated as CASSPTRDNEQFF.

DNA for the CDR3: TGTGCCAGTAGAGCGGGAGAGGTCGAGCAGTACTTC. Translated, it gives CASRAGEVEQYF. The V call is TRBV30, the J call TRBJ2-7; 8 bases match TRBD2. Trimming at V came to 8 bases and at J to 6 bases, leaving 9 bases not matched to a gene. The CDR3 is made up of 12 amino acids. Germline CDR1 and CDR2: GTSNPN and SVGIG (reference sequence).

The chain employs TRBV12-5 and TRBJ2-5, with TRBD2 identical over 10 bases. The CDR3 covers 16 residues. Trimming removed 5 bases from V and 5 bases from J; junction bases left unmatched: 11. CDR1 and CDR2 (germline): LGHNT, FRNRAP. The CDR3, as DNA: TGTGCTAGTGGTCACCAGCGGGAGGGCCTGGAGGAGACCCAGTACTTC. This gives the protein CASGHQREGLEETQYF.

This sequence joins TRBV6-4 and TRBJ1-2, with D unclear. Trimming cost V 3 bases and J 4 bases, with 15 bases left between them. This CDR3 contains 15 residues. Germline CDR1 reads MRHNA; CDR2 reads SNTAGT. Written as DNA, the CDR3 is TGTGCCAGCAGTGAATCGTCCGACACGACCTATGGCTACACCTTC. Translation gives CASSESSDTTYGYTF.

The chain uses TRBV7-9 and TRBJ1-2, with 9 bases aligning to TRBD1. The CDR3 is 15 amino acids. V shed 3 bases, J shed 3 bases, and the junction held 5 bases outside the gene matches. Germline lookup yields CDR1 SEHNR and CDR2 FQNEAQ (reference sequence). CDR3 sequence (DNA): TGTGCCAGCAGCTTGGTACAGGGGGCTGACTATGGCTACACCTTC. Translation gives CASSLVQGADYGYTF.

The chain recombines TRBV4-1 with TRBJ2-4, with 14 positions matching TRBD2. Germline CDR1 MGHRA, CDR2 YSYEKL. V shed 4 bases, J shed 1 base, and the junction held 6 bases outside the gene matches. This CDR3 region has 18 residues. CDR3 coding DNA: TGCGCCAGCAGCCCCGGGACTAGCGGGAGCGGCGCCAAAAACATTCAGTACTTC. Protein: CASSPGTSGSGAKNIQYF.

A few counts support this clone. V usage is TRBV5-1 and J usage is TRBJ2-2; 8 bases match TRBD2. Trimming took 0 bases from V and 1 from J; bases not matched to a gene: 2. CDR1 SGHRS and CDR2 YFSETQ come from the germline V gene. This CDR3 comprises 16 residues. The CDR3 region is CASSLESGGNTGELFF. In DNA, the CDR3 is TGCGCCAGCAGCTTGGAGAGCGGGGGGAACACCGGGGAGCTGTTTTTT.

This clone appeared a single time. The genes are TRBV7-9 and TRBJ2-7, with TRBD2 identical over 8 bases. Trimming took 5 bases from V and 2 from J; bases not matched to a gene: 5. Germline loops: CDR1 SEHNR, CDR2 FQNEAQ (reference sequence). The CDR3 sequence is 14 residues long. DNA of the CDR3: TGTGCCAGCAGCCCGCAGGGACTAGCCTACGAGCAGTACTTC. Residues: CASSPQGLAYEQYF.

This chain joins TRBV5-8 and TRBJ2-7, with D possibly TRBD1 on 6 matching bases. Looked up from germline, CDR1 is SGHTS and CDR2 is YDEGEE. This CDR3 comprises 14 residues. Between the trimmed V and J ends, which lost 2 bases and 2 bases, there was a span of 11 bases. The CDR3 spells CASSLARGPYEQYF. CDR3 DNA sequence: TGTGCCAGCAGCTTAGCCAGGGGACCCTACGAGCAGTACTTC.

This chain uses TRBV25-1 with TRBJ1-2, with D uncertain. CDR3 length equals 11 residues. Germline lookup yields CDR1 MGHDK and CDR2 SYGVNS. V gave up 4 bases and J gave up 5 bases, with 5 bases separating them. The chain's CDR3 is CASSAGYGYTF. The CDR3 bases are TGTGCCAGCAGTGCCGGTTATGGCTACACCTTC.

The chain links TRBV7-6 to TRBJ1-2, with TRBD1 matching 12 bases. The germline V gene encodes CDR1 SGHVS and CDR2 FNYEAQ. The CDR3 has 16 amino acids. V dropped 1 base and J dropped 8; count of bases not matched to a gene: 8. Here the CDR3 DNA reads TGTGCCAGCAGCTTAGGGCCGGGACAGGGGGCTCGAGGCTACACCTTC. It is translated as CASSLGPGQGARGYTF.

The V and J genes are TRBV10-3 and TRBJ2-5, with unresolved D. CDR1 and CDR2 from the germline V gene are ENHRY and SYGVKD. Trimming took 6 bases from V and 5 from J, leaving 7 bases between them. The CDR3 is made up of 11 amino acids. The CDR3: CAISMRETQYF. The CDR3 nucleotides read TGTGCCATCAGCATGAGGGAGACCCAGTACTTC.

This chain links TRBV27 with TRBJ2-3; D call uncertain. This CDR3 is 14 amino acids long. The germline CDR1 and CDR2 sequences are MNHEY and SMNVEV (reference sequence). With 6 bases removed from V and 0 bases from J, the gap between germline ends came to 10 bases. CDR3 in amino acids: CASSFRISTDTQYF. CDR3 DNA: TGTGCCAGCAGCTTCAGGATAAGCACAGATACGCAGTATTTT.

The rearrangement links TRBV19 to TRBJ1-1, with 7 bases matching TRBD1. CDR3 length: 15 amino acids. CDR1 LNHDA and CDR2 SQIVND come from the germline V gene (reference sequence). J lost 9 bases, V lost 5 bases, and 15 bases had no gene match. The CDR3, as DNA: TGTGCCAGTAGTTCTCGGACAGGACCCGTTCCCCAAGCTTTCTTT. Amino acid sequence: CASSSRTGPVPQAFF. Complete variable domain (other parts from reference TRBV19 and TRBJ1-1): DGGITQSPKYLFRKEGQNVTLSCEQNLNHDAMYWYRQDPGQGLRLIYYSQIVNDFQKGDIAEGYSVSREKKESFPLTVTSAQKNPTAFYLCASSSRTGPVPQAFFGQGTRLTVV.

The genes are TRBV30 and TRBJ2-1, with 16 bases that match TRBD2. With 4 bases clipped from V and 9 bases from J, the junction kept 3 bases outside the gene matches. The CDR3 runs to 14 residues. Looked up from germline, CDR1 is GTSNPN and CDR2 is SVGIG (reference sequence). Here the CDR3 reads CAWKGLAGGAEQFF. The CDR3 DNA is TGTGCCTGGAAGGGACTAGCGGGAGGGGCTGAGCAGTTCTTC.

The chain uses TRBV28 and TRBJ1-4; D gene ambiguous. Germline V gene sequence: CDR1 MDHEN, CDR2 SYDVKM. The CDR3 is 13 amino acids. Trimming removed 3 bases at V and 7 bases at J, with 9 bases between. CDR3 protein: CASSFGPTEKLFF. Here the CDR3 DNA reads TGTGCCAGCAGTTTTGGGCCAACTGAAAAACTGTTTTTT.

J is TRBJ1-2 and V is TRBV2; 9 bases agree with TRBD1. Germline-derived CDR1 and CDR2 are SNHLY and FYNNEI. V gave up 4 bases and J gave up 5 bases; unmatched junction bases: 2. CDR3 length equals 13 residues. The CDR3 spells CASSGDRVYGYTF. In DNA, the CDR3 is TGTGCCAGCAGTGGGGACAGGGTTTATGGCTACACCTTC.

This chain uses TRBV2 with TRBJ2-7; 7 nucleotides align to TRBD2. The CDR3 runs 16 residues. With V trimmed by 0 bases and J by 2 bases, 7 bases remained unmatched. Germline assignment: CDR1 SNHLY and CDR2 FYNNEI. The DNA for the CDR3 is TGTGCCAGCAGTGAAGCGGGGCCGGGAGGTCCCTACGAGCAGTACTTC. Its protein product is CASSEAGPGGPYEQYF.

The sample holds one count of this clone. The chain couples TRBV7-9 to TRBJ2-3, with TRBD1 matching over 11 bases. Unmatched junction bases numbered 6, after V lost 5 bases and J lost 2 bases. CDR3 length: 16 residues. The germline V gene has CDR1 SEHNR and CDR2 FQNEAQ (reference sequence). The CDR3 is CASSRGTGGITDTQYF. CDR3 in DNA: TGTGCCAGCAGCCGGGGGACAGGGGGAATCACAGATACGCAGTATTTT.

J is TRBJ2-3 and V is TRBV30, with a weak D call TRBD2 (6 bases). Trimming took 1 base from V and 14 from J, leaving 28 bases between them. The CDR3 has 16 amino acids. The germline V gene has CDR1 GTSNPN and CDR2 SVGIG (reference sequence). The CDR3 region has the DNA TGTGCCTGGAGTGCCCCCGGGGGTGGCCTCGGAAGATACGCGTATTTT. Its translation is CAWSAPGGGLGRYAYF.

The rearrangement links TRBV21-1 to TRBJ2-7; the table calls TRBD2, which could not be checked here. TRBV21-1 is designated a pseudogene. The CDR3 is made up of 16 amino acids. This chain's CDR3 is CASSKGDTSASYEQYF. The CDR3 region has the DNA TGTGCCAGCAGCAAAGGAGACACTAGCGCCTCCTACGAGCAGTACTTC.

V gene TRBV10-2 combines with J gene TRBJ2-7, with 11 bases that match TRBD2. CDR3 length: 15 residues. Germline lookup yields CDR1 WSHSY and CDR2 SAAADI. V dropped 6 bases and J dropped 2; count of bases not matched to a gene: 6. The CDR3: CASSLAGGKTYEQYF. Here the CDR3 DNA reads TGCGCCAGCAGCCTAGCGGGAGGCAAGACCTACGAGCAGTACTTC.

The gene calls are TRBV2 and TRBJ1-3, with TRBD1 matching 7 bases. Germline trimming cut 1 base from V and 2 bases from J; bases unmatched to any gene: 5. Germline CDR1 reads SNHLY; CDR2 reads FYNNEI. CDR3 size: 16 residues. Written as DNA, the CDR3 is TGTGCCAGCAGTGAAGACAGGGGTTATACTGGAAACACCATATATTTT. Translating gives CASSEDRGYTGNTIYF.

This clone has a single count. This chain connects TRBV18 to TRBJ2-7, with 11 positions matching TRBD1. Trimming took 4 bases from V and 4 from J; bases not matched to a gene: 6. Germline-derived CDR1 and CDR2 are KGHSH and LQKENI. This CDR3 comprises 15 residues. The CDR3 DNA reads as TGTGCCAGCTCACTCCTGGACAGGGGGCCATACGAGCAGTACTTC. Protein product: CASSLLDRGPYEQYF.

The chain employs TRBV5-5 and TRBJ2-3; TRBD1 agrees at 7 bases. The CDR3 consists of 16 residues. J lost 0 bases, V lost 1 base, and 5 bases had no gene match. CDR1 is SGHKS, CDR2 YYEKEE, per germline (reference sequence). The CDR3, as DNA: TGTGCCAGCAGCTTGACCCGACAGGGTAGCACAGATACGCAGTATTTT. This gives the protein CASSLTRQGSTDTQYF.